The sequence of this TCR beta chain was determined in a study of cytomegalovirus exposure and HLA in healthy donors (dated by TCRdb to about 2017). Background on the whole study: According to a later analysis, one platform produced both the 100 to 150 validation repertoires and the 720 or so repertoires of the first cohort. The study was designed to test whether signatures of past pathogen exposure could be identified by cataloging public T cell receptors. In addition to the first cohort of roughly 670 subjects, a separate validation cohort of over 90 different subjects was used. The study combined high-throughput TCR immunosequencing, statistical association of individual TCRs with disease status, and machine learning to predict cytomegalovirus infection status.

The CDR3 measures 16 amino acids from cysteine to phenylalanine. The read is trimmed to its CDR3 DNA, 48 bases read in frame from base 1. Trimmed from V: 4 bases; trimmed from J: 4 bases; junction bases lacking a gene match: 5. Per the germline V gene (reference sequence), MNHNY is the CDR1 and SVGAGI is the CDR2. General study outcomes and caveats: Three of the identified cytomegalovirus-associated TCR beta chains were confirmed in vitro to be specific for cytomegalovirus antigens. All 120 or so repertoires were used to score co-occurrence in the validation cohort in a later analysis, because that analysis had no HLA typing for the cohort. Of the cluster scores, 85% to 95% were above 0 in a later analysis, which found that TCRs clustered in the first cohort also tended to co-occur in the 120 or so validation repertoires. Cytomegalovirus status was reported to be diagnosed by the classifier with high specificity and sensitivity in both the original and validation cohorts. It was suggested by the authors that the approach could potentially be generalized to other disease states and immunological phenotypes. While some public TCRs were present in many individuals, most TCR sequences turned up only very rarely across donors. The study listed approximately 160 TCR beta chains as associated with cytomegalovirus.

Remarks on this clone: What antigen it recognizes has not been identified. Within one base of it there is no much larger clone, and no base qualities were kept.

The library was produced with the immunoSEQ multiplex PCR assay. In the original analysis: A statistical classification framework was developed to diagnose cytomegalovirus status using the catalog of TCR beta chain sequences. The clones in this table, taken by TCRdb from immuneACCESS, are in-frame only. Not every clone is retained; where verified, under half of the shortfall comes from an unresolved V gene, and the cause of the rest is unknown. Clone size and the V and J calls come from that table; the DNA yielded D and trimming. Across this sample there are approximately 110,000 clones, with around 94% seen only once. The ten largest clones represent 1% to 1.5% of the sample. The donors were included in the validation cohort of 130 or so subjects, a group kept apart from the 666-subject first cohort.

Sequencing input: PBMCs. The sequence derives from a woman between 18 and 29 years old in good health and CMV-seronegative. Here the chain combines TRBV6-6 and TRBJ2-5; TRBD2 lines up with 14 middle nucleotides. For the CDR3, the sequence is CASSSRGLAGAETQYF. The nucleotide sequence reads TGTGCCAGCAGTTCGAGGGGACTAGCGGGGGCAGAGACCCAGTACTTC.